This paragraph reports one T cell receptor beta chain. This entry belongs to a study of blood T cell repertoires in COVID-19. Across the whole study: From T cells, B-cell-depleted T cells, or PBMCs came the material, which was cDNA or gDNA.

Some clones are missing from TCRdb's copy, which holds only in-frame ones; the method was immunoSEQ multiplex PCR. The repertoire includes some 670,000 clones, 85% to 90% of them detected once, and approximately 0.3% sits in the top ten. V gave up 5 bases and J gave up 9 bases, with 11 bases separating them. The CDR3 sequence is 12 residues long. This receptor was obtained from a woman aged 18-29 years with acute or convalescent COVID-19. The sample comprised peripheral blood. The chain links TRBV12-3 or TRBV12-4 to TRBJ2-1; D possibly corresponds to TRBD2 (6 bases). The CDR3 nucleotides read TGTGCCAGCAGTCCCCAGGGACTTGAGCAGTTCTTC. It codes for CASSPQGLEQFF.